These 14 T cell receptor beta chains were sequenced from one sample in a study of identical twins. Using its own MiXCR run on the 5' RACE reads, TCRdb lists one record per CDR3 protein. Of about 280,000 distinct CDR3 sequences in the sample, around 8.8% were seen once. These data were likewise used in another study, on yellow fever vaccine responses in identical twins.

The sequenced sample was memory (CD45RO+) T cells sorted from blood. The receptors were sampled from a woman under 30 in good health.

A few counts support this clonotype. The chain uses TRBV3-1 and TRBJ2-5; the D call may be TRBD1 or TRBD2 (8 bases each). Germline V gene lookup returns CDR1 LGHDT and CDR2 YNNKEL (reference sequence). This CDR3 is 16 amino acids long. The V end lost 4 bases, the J end lost 4 bases, and 19 bases lay between the germline ends. The CDR3 coding sequence is TGTGCCAGCAGCCTCAGGGGGCGGGGGGCACGAGAGACCCAGTACTTC. Protein: CASSLRGRGARETQYF.

This clonotype has more than one count but fewer than ten. The J gene is TRBJ2-5, the V gene TRBV5-1; a possible D gene is TRBD1 (6 bases). V gave up 3 bases and J gave up 0 bases, with 12 bases separating them. The CDR3 length is 15 residues. Germline CDR1 SGHRS, CDR2 YFSETQ. CDR3 region: CASSSGTLNQETQYF. Written as DNA, the CDR3 is TGCGCCAGCAGCTCGGGGACACTCAACCAAGAGACCCAGTACTTC.

A few counts support this clonotype. The chain uses TRBV27 and TRBJ2-2, with D unresolved. CDR1 is MNHEY, CDR2 SMNVEV, per germline (reference sequence). Trimming took 5 bases from V and 6 from J, leaving 7 bases between them. The CDR3 is 12 amino acids. The CDR3 DNA is TGTGCCAGCAGTCGGGCGGCCGGGGAGCTGTTTTTT. Translation: CASSRAAGELFF.

There are many counts of this clonotype. The chain recombines TRBV5-1 with TRBJ2-1; the match to TRBD1 covers 11 bases. The trim removed 2 bases at V and 8 bases at J, leaving 6 bases unmatched. From germline, CDR1 is SGHRS and CDR2 YFSETQ. This CDR3 spans 15 amino acids. CDR3 nucleotide sequence: TGCGCCAGCAGCTTCGCGGGACAGGGGGTCGATGAGCAGTTCTTC. Translation gives CASSFAGQGVDEQFF.

This clonotype was seen only a few times. This chain connects TRBV28 to TRBJ2-1; D is tentatively TRBD1 or TRBD2 (8 bases each). The CDR3 is 15 residues long. Germline CDR1 is MDHEN and CDR2 is SYDVKM. V lost 9 bases, J lost 7 bases, and 22 bases lay in between. CDR3 sequence reads: CASQGASGSENEQFF. The CDR3 DNA reads TGTGCCAGTCAGGGGGCTAGCGGGTCGGAGAATGAGCAGTTCTTC.

At least ten counts were recorded for this clonotype. Germline is not matched at one junction end, which may reflect a read error. This sequence joins TRBV28 and TRBJ2-5, with 12 bases matching TRBD2. The germline gives CDR1 MDHEN, CDR2 SYDVKM. This CDR3 contains 16 residues. The CDR3 here is CASSLWTSGKMETQYF. DNA of the CDR3: TGTGCCAGCAGTCTATGGACTAGCGGGAAGATGGAGACCCAGTACTTC.

This clonotype was counted only a few times. The chain carries TRBV4-1 and TRBJ1-5, with TRBD1 matching 8 bases. The germline CDR1 and CDR2 sequences are MGHRA and YSYEKL. Losses at the gene ends were 1 base for V and 6 bases for J; bases not matched to a gene: 5. CDR3 length equals 15 residues. CDR3 sequence reads: CASSQGWTGSQPQHF. The CDR3 bases are TGCGCCAGCAGCCAAGGCTGGACAGGGTCTCAGCCCCAGCATTTT.

There are a few counts of this clonotype. The chain recombines TRBV7-2 with TRBJ1-1; no clear D. From germline, CDR1 is SGHTA and CDR2 FQGNSA. Trimming took off 3 bases at V and 3 bases at J, with 8 bases between the two ends. CDR3 size: 13 residues. As DNA, the CDR3 is TGTGCCAGCAGCTTCAGCAGGTACACTGAAGCTTTCTTT. This gives the protein CASSFSRYTEAFF.

This clonotype was picked up a small number of times. The V call is TRBV5-5, the J call TRBJ1-1; 7 bases agree with TRBD1. V was pared by 3 bases and J by 4 bases, with 15 bases of the junction left unmatched. This CDR3 region has 17 residues. Germline CDR1 SGHKS, CDR2 YYEKEE (reference sequence). The CDR3 region is CASSSTRTTGPGTEAFF. The CDR3 DNA is TGTGCCAGCAGCTCAACCCGGACGACAGGGCCGGGCACTGAAGCTTTCTTT.

The CDR3 nucleotides read TGTGCCAGCAGCTCCGTAGGGGCTGGGCGAGAGACCCAGTACTTC. Its translation: CASSSVGAGRETQYF. The genes are TRBV28 and TRBJ2-5; D might be TRBD1 (5 bases). Germline loops: CDR1 MDHEN, CDR2 SYDVKM. This CDR3 has 15 amino acids. Trimming pared 6 bases from V and 4 bases from J, leaving 18 bases between.

V usage is TRBV7-9 and J usage is TRBJ2-7; D call uncertain. Germline values: CDR1 SEHNR, CDR2 FQNEAQ (reference sequence). Trimming cost V 5 bases and J 0 bases, with 14 bases left between them. This CDR3 contains 15 residues. The CDR3 protein is CASSRSALTSYEQYF. Here the CDR3 DNA reads TGTGCCAGCAGCCGGTCAGCGCTCACCTCCTACGAGCAGTACTTC.

This clonotype showed up just a few times. V is TRBV27 and J is TRBJ1-5; 7 bases fit TRBD1. The V segment lost 3 bases and the J segment 4 bases; nucleotides outside the gene matches: 15. This CDR3 is 18 amino acids long. The V gene's germline CDR1 is MNHEY and CDR2 SMNVEV (reference sequence). The CDR3 is CASSFLKPGQPKNQPQHF. DNA for the CDR3: TGTGCCAGCAGTTTTCTAAAGCCGGGACAGCCCAAAAATCAGCCCCAGCATTTT.

This clonotype came up a few times. This sequence joins TRBV5-5 and TRBJ2-1; maybe TRBD2 (6 bases). Per germline, CDR1 SGHKS and CDR2 YYEKEE (reference sequence). The V gene lost 4 bases and the J gene lost 3 bases, with 20 bases spanning the gap. The CDR3 loop spans 17 amino acids. The CDR3 loop is CASSQYPRGGYYNEQFF. As DNA, the CDR3 is TGTGCCAGCAGCCAATACCCTAGGGGAGGATACTACAATGAGCAGTTCTTC.

This clonotype was recorded once. The chain couples TRBV20-1 to TRBJ1-2; 9 nucleotides agree with TRBD1. Trimming at V came to 5 bases and at J to 2 bases, leaving 12 bases not matched to a gene. Germline V CDR1 and CDR2: DFQATT, SNEGSKA (reference sequence). The CDR3 totals 16 residues. CDR3 bases: TGCAGTGCTTCCCCTTACCCGACAGGGGGGAACTATGGCTACACCTTC. Its translation is CSASPYPTGGNYGYTF.